What follows are 20 T cell receptor beta chains derived from one specimen sequenced in a study of T cell responses to AZD1222 COVID-19 vaccine (dated by TCRdb to the early 2020s). The time point label of this sample denotes: baseline before first vaccination. Libraries were made using the immunoSEQ multiplex PCR assay. Here the immuneACCESS table is served through TCRdb, limited to in-frame sequences with V and J called. Missing clones are a known gap in these copies; in checked studies unresolved V genes cover under half, and the rest lacks a known reason. The sample data list 150,000 or so clones, and roughly 90% of these were observed just once. The top ten hold just under 3% of the sample. Sample: peripheral blood, taken on day 0 of AZD1222 vaccination. These receptors were taken from an adult in good health.

The chain is built from TRBV6-5 and TRBJ2-3, with no clear D. The CDR3 runs 14 residues. The V end was cut by 2 bases, the J end by 2 bases, with 8 bases between. Per the germline V gene, CDR1 is MNHEY and CDR2 is SVGAGI. The CDR3 DNA sequence: TGTGCCAGCAGTTACACCCGAGCCACAGATACGCAGTATTTT. Residues: CASSYTRATDTQYF.

This rearrangement joins TRBV6-5 to TRBJ1-1; weak D call: TRBD1 (5 bases). CDR1 is MNHEY and CDR2 is SVGAGI in the germline V gene. V was pared by 2 bases and J by 10 bases, with 17 bases between. This CDR3 spans 14 amino acids. CDR3 residues: CASSYDIRGERAFF. Written as DNA, the CDR3 is TGTGCCAGCAGTTACGACATTCGAGGGGAACGAGCTTTCTTT.

This chain uses TRBV7-8 with TRBJ1-3; tentative D call: TRBD1 (5 bases). CDR1 SGHVS and CDR2 FQNEAQ come from the germline V gene. The CDR3 is 16 amino acids. V was cut by 4 bases and J by 0 bases, with 13 bases left in between. CDR3 protein: CASSSLDSNSGNTIYF. DNA of the CDR3: TGTGCCAGCAGCTCCCTCGACAGCAACTCTGGAAACACCATATATTTT.

The chain couples TRBV5-1 to TRBJ2-1; D remains ambiguous. Germline V gene lookup returns CDR1 SGHRS and CDR2 YFSETQ. The CDR3 loop spans 12 amino acids. V was trimmed by 4 bases and J by 8 bases, leaving 10 bases between them. CDR3 sequence reads: CASSLRGDEQFF. The CDR3 DNA reads TGCGCCAGCAGCCTTCGTGGGGATGAGCAGTTCTTC.

J is TRBJ2-2 and V is TRBV3-1 (or the pseudogene TRBV3-2); D not resolved. The CDR3 loop spans 16 amino acids. Trimming cost V 0 bases and J 2 bases, with 10 bases left between them. Germline CDR1 is LGHDT and CDR2 is YNNKEL (reference sequence). DNA for the CDR3: TGTGCCAGCAGCCAAGAGGAAAGAGACAACACCGGGGAGCTGTTTTTT. Its translation: CASSQEERDNTGELFF.

This clone was counted a few times. The chain recombines TRBV15 with TRBJ2-3; TRBD2 agrees at 9 bases. The CDR3 is made up of 15 amino acids. Germline trimming cut 3 bases from V and 6 bases from J; bases unmatched to any gene: 7. Germline V gene sequence: CDR1 LNHNV, CDR2 YYDKDF (reference sequence). The CDR3 loop is CATSSSGGATDTQYF. CDR3 nucleotide sequence: TGTGCCACCAGCAGTAGCGGGGGAGCCACCGATACGCAGTATTTT.

This chain links TRBV29-1 with TRBJ2-2; D gene ambiguous. Trimming removed 4 bases from V and 1 base from J, with 7 bases in between. Germline V CDR1 and CDR2: SQVTM, ANQGSEA. This CDR3 has 13 amino acids. The CDR3 loop is CSVVSQNTGELFF. For the CDR3, the DNA is TGCAGCGTTGTCAGTCAGAACACCGGGGAGCTGTTTTTT.

The gene calls are TRBV12-5 and TRBJ1-4; maybe TRBD1 (5 bases). The CDR3 consists of 17 residues. Trimming removed 4 bases from V and 4 bases from J, with 19 bases in between. Germline loops: CDR1 LGHNT, CDR2 FRNRAP. CDR3 sequence (DNA): TGTGCTAGTGGTTCGGGACCCCCAGACTCTTATAATGAAAAACTGTTTTTT. As protein: CASGSGPPDSYNEKLFF.

V gene TRBV6-5 combines with J gene TRBJ1-2; unclear D gene. The length of the CDR3 is 12 residues. V was shortened by 4 bases and J by 7 bases, with 10 bases between the two germline ends. The germline gives CDR1 MNHEY, CDR2 SVGAGI. This CDR3 is CASSSSESGYTF. As DNA, the CDR3 is TGTGCCAGCAGTTCCTCGGAGTCTGGCTACACCTTC.

The rearrangement links TRBV19 to TRBJ1-5; the D is unclear. Deletions cut 8 bases from V and 0 bases from J, with 17 bases between. CDR1 and CDR2 (germline): LNHDA, SQIVND (reference sequence). CDR3 length equals 16 residues. CDR3 in amino acids: CASYRSDAYSNQPQHF. The CDR3 DNA follows: TGTGCCAGTTACCGATCGGACGCCTATAGCAATCAGCCCCAGCATTTT. The full variable domain, completed using reference TRBV19 and TRBJ1-5, is DGGITQSPKYLFRKEGQNVTLSCEQNLNHDAMYWYRQDPGQGLRLIYYSQIVNDFQKGDIAEGYSVSREKKESFPLTVTSAQKNPTAFYLCASYRSDAYSNQPQHFGDGTRLSIL.

This sequence joins TRBV9 and TRBJ1-1, with unresolved D. Germline V lookup: CDR1 SGDLS, CDR2 YYNGEE. The CDR3 runs to 13 residues. The germline V and J ends were trimmed by 3 bases and 0 bases, with 6 bases remaining between them. The CDR3 protein is CASSGGLNTEAFF. CDR3 DNA: TGTGCCAGCAGCGGAGGGTTGAACACTGAAGCTTTCTTT.

V usage is TRBV4-1 and J usage is TRBJ1-4, with a weak D call TRBD1 (6 bases). The CDR3 is 15 residues long. Germline V CDR1 and CDR2: MGHRA, YSYEKL. V lost 3 bases to trimming and J lost 8 bases, with 16 bases between them. The CDR3 region is CASSHLAGDPEKLFF. CDR3 DNA sequence: TGCGCCAGCAGCCATCTGGCAGGGGATCCGGAAAAACTGTTTTTT.

This chain uses TRBV6-5 with TRBJ2-1, with D perhaps matching TRBD2 (5 bases). Per the germline V gene, CDR1 is MNHEY and CDR2 is SVGAGI. V gave up 6 bases and J gave up 1 base, with 13 bases separating them. The CDR3 is 15 residues long. The CDR3: CASRFGGSSYNEQFF. The CDR3 DNA follows: TGTGCCAGCAGGTTCGGTGGGAGTTCCTACAATGAGCAGTTCTTC.

The V and J genes are TRBV28 and TRBJ2-2; unclear D gene. CDR3 length: 12 amino acids. Per the germline V gene, CDR1 is MDHEN and CDR2 is SYDVKM. V was cut by 8 bases and J by 5 bases, with 9 bases left in between. DNA of the CDR3: TGTGCCAGCGGCCCCGGGACCGGGGAGCTGTTTTTT. It specifies CASGPGTGELFF.

This chain uses TRBV28 with TRBJ2-3, with a weak D call TRBD1 (6 bases). Germline V CDR1 and CDR2: MDHEN, SYDVKM. Trimming stripped 8 bases from V and 2 bases from J, with 17 bases between. The CDR3 is 15 amino acids. CDR3 protein: CASPPGRGPTDTQYF. In DNA form, the CDR3 reads TGTGCCAGCCCCCCCGGCAGGGGTCCCACAGATACGCAGTATTTT.

The chain carries TRBV15 and TRBJ2-3; weak D call: TRBD2 (6 bases). The germline V gene encodes CDR1 LNHNV and CDR2 YYDKDF (reference sequence). With 7 bases removed from V and 1 base from J, the gap between germline ends came to 15 bases. This CDR3 contains 15 residues. The CDR3 sequence: CATTPQGGGTDTQYF. Here the CDR3 DNA reads TGTGCCACCACCCCCCAGGGAGGAGGCACAGATACGCAGTATTTT.

The rearrangement joins TRBV7-2 to TRBJ2-1; D uncertain. The germline CDR1 and CDR2 sequences are SGHTA and FQGNSA. Deletions cut 5 bases from V and 6 bases from J, with 17 bases between. The CDR3 covers 15 residues. In DNA form, the CDR3 reads TGTGCCAGCAGCCTAGGGCACAACCTCCCCAATGAGCAGTTCTTC. The encoded protein is CASSLGHNLPNEQFF.

The CDR3 nucleotides read TGTGCCAGCAGCCCGGGACAGGGGGGAGCGCAAGAGACCCAGTACTTC. This translates into CASSPGQGGAQETQYF. This chain connects TRBV7-2 to TRBJ2-5; 11 bases are shared with TRBD1. The ends lost 5 bases at V and 2 bases at J; junction bases unmatched: 7. The CDR3 length is 16 residues. The germline V gene has CDR1 SGHTA and CDR2 FQGNSA.

The V and J genes are TRBV9 and TRBJ2-7; TRBD1 might be the D (6 bases). The V gene's germline CDR1 is SGDLS and CDR2 YYNGEE. The CDR3 covers 14 residues. The V and J ends lost 4 bases and 3 bases respectively, with 14 bases between them. CDR3 in DNA: TGTGCCAGCAGCAAAAGCGCACAGGGCTACGAGCAGTACTTC. Its translation: CASSKSAQGYEQYF.

The rearrangement links TRBV6-6 to TRBJ2-1; 8 bases are a match to TRBD2. V lost 0 bases and J lost 7; bases outside the gene matches: 2. CDR3 length: 14 residues. Per the germline V gene, CDR1 is MNHNY and CDR2 is SVGAGI (reference sequence). CDR3 nucleotides: TGTGCCAGCAGTTACTCGGGGACTAGGAATGAGCAGTTCTTC. It is translated as CASSYSGTRNEQFF.